The 2 T cell receptor beta chains below were found in one sample sequenced in a study of neurological immune-mediated disorders. TCRdb fed the 5' RACE reads into MiXCR, producing one record per CDR3 protein. The table shows tens of thousands of distinct CDR3 sequences, with 4% to 5.5% occurring only once. Sequences were obtained from PBMCs. The receptors shown here come from an older woman with multiple sclerosis.

This clonotype was observed many times. The chain uses TRBV4-3 and TRBJ2-2; 7 bases align to TRBD2. J was trimmed by 4 bases and V by 0 bases; bases with no gene match: 14. The CDR3 is 19 residues long. The V gene's germline CDR1 is LGHNA and CDR2 YSLEER. In DNA form, the CDR3 reads TGCGCCAGCAGCCAAGATTTTGTCGTGGCGGGAGAAGGCACCGGGGAGCTGTTTTTT. Translation: CASSQDFVVAGEGTGELFF.

The rearrangement joins TRBV28 to TRBJ2-2; either TRBD1 or TRBD2 may fit D (5 bases each). Trimming removed 7 bases at V and 7 bases at J, with 19 bases between. Germline CDR1 reads MDHEN; CDR2 reads SYDVKM. This CDR3 contains 15 residues. The chain's CDR3 is CASNGSVGVGGELFF. The CDR3, as DNA: TGTGCCAGCAACGGCAGCGTGGGGGTCGGCGGGGAGCTGTTTTTT.